The entry that follows covers one T cell receptor beta chain sequence. Its target is not known. These data come from a study of cytomegalovirus exposure and HLA in healthy donors. Study-level findings and limits: Later analysis identified a missense DCLRE1C variant that was linked to TCR beta V- and J-gene trimming.

The CDR3 totals 16 residues. The ends were cut back, 7 bases at V and 0 bases at J, with 17 bases in the middle. Germline V gene lookup returns CDR1 SEHNR and CDR2 FQNEAQ (reference sequence). Amplification used 60 Vbeta primers and 13 Jbeta primers. Generated by immunoSEQ multiplex PCR, the TCRdb table keeps only in-frame clones and is missing some. The repertoire consists of approximately 190,000 clones, with around 85% occurring once and the leading ten covering 3.8%. The receptor comes from a man aged 50 to 60 in good health and CMV-seronegative. The chain uses TRBV7-9 and TRBJ2-3; perhaps TRBD2 as D (6 bases). Source material: PBMCs. CDR3 residues: CASTPGLGGSTDTQYF. The CDR3 coding sequence is TGTGCCAGCACCCCCGGACTGGGGGGTAGCACAGATACGCAGTATTTT.